These T cell receptor beta chains were read from a single sample in a study of cytomegalovirus exposure and HLA in healthy donors. Sequencing used immunoSEQ multiplex PCR; TCRdb keeps in-frame clones, though not all of them. The sample yields more than 150,000 clones, just over 75% seen once. The sample taken for sequencing was PBMCs. Receptors originate from a man younger than 30 in good health and CMV-seronegative. Each CDR3 is given with its conserved first and last residue. D genes are given only for firm matches. Size tells how often a clone was seen (once, few, many) or the class of an expanded clone, and some rows leave it out.

j_call v_call clone_size d_call cdr3_aa cdr3_nt
TRBJ2-7 TRBV11-3 - - CASSQRSYEQYF TGTGCCAGCAGCCAGAGGTCTTACGAGCAGTACTTC
TRBJ1-1 TRBV5-6 - - CASSLAVNTEAFF TGTGCCAGCAGCTTGGCGGTGAACACTGAAGCTTTCTTT
TRBJ2-1 TRBV14 - - CASSQVRSQGGYNEQFF TGTGCCAGCAGCCAAGTGAGGTCCCAGGGGGGCTACAATGAGCAGTTCTTC
TRBJ2-5 TRBV7-2 few - CASSFGGNQETQYF TGTGCCAGCAGCTTTGGGGGGAACCAAGAGACCCAGTACTTC
TRBJ2-6 TRBV7-8 - - CASSTGGSSGANVLTF TGTGCCAGCAGTACCGGGGGATCCTCTGGGGCCAACGTCCTGACTTTC
TRBJ1-4 TRBV19 - TRBD1 CASRDRGRGEKLFF TGTGCCAGCCGGGACAGGGGGCGCGGTGAAAAACTGTTTTTT
TRBJ1-5 TRBV5-6 - - CASSLGFDSSPQHF TGTGCCAGCAGCTTGGGGTTCGACAGTTCTCCCCAGCATTTT
TRBJ1-1 TRBV6-5 once TRBD1 CASSSGTGAPGTEAFF TGTGCCAGCAGTTCGGGGACAGGGGCTCCAGGGACTGAAGCTTTCTTT
TRBJ2-1 TRBV9 few TRBD2 CASSVSSGELINEQFF TGTGCCAGCAGCGTATCAAGCGGGGAGCTTATCAATGAGCAGTTCTTC
TRBJ1-6 TRBV30 - - CAWSRQMGINSPLHF TGTGCCTGGAGTCGACAAATGGGTATCAATTCACCCCTCCACTTT
TRBJ2-7 TRBV9 - - CASSVAPGAADEQYF TGTGCCAGCAGCGTAGCCCCTGGCGCGGCGGACGAGCAGTACTTC
TRBJ2-1 TRBV7-2 - TRBD1 CASSLRRQGYNEQFF TGTGCCAGCAGCCTTAGGAGACAGGGCTACAATGAGCAGTTCTTC
TRBJ1-1 TRBV27 - - CASSPTGLVNTEAFF TGTGCCAGCAGTCCCACCGGGTTAGTGAACACTGAAGCTTTCTTT
TRBJ1-1 TRBV29-1 - - CSVSGGRGPKSMNTEAFF TGCAGCGTATCGGGCGGGAGAGGACCAAAGTCCATGAACACTGAAGCTTTCTTT
TRBJ1-1 TRBV11-1 - - CASSSGWGAHTEAFF TGTGCCAGCAGCTCCGGCTGGGGAGCCCACACTGAAGCTTTCTTT
TRBJ2-2 TRBV29-1 - TRBD1 CSVEEDRVSTGELFF TGCAGCGTTGAAGAGGACAGGGTTAGCACCGGGGAGCTGTTTTTT